This T cell receptor (beta chain) was profiled in a study of blood T cell repertoires in COVID-19. Assay used: immunoSEQ multiplex PCR; TCRdb lists only in-frame clones, some missing. Among 150,000 to 200,000 clones, roughly 84% were seen once, and the ten largest hold approximately 3%. This clone came up once. Participants, 18 to 89 years old, spanned fewer than 25 US areas. Someone with COVID-19 had been met by exposed participants within 2 weeks before study entry. V dropped 1 base and J dropped 7 bases, with 7 bases sitting between them. CDR1 is KGHDR and CDR2 is SFDVKD in the germline V gene. The CDR3 extends over 13 amino acids.

The genes are TRBV24-1 and TRBJ2-1; D unresolved. The sample consisted of PBMCs or T cells enriched from blood (not recorded which). This clonotype was obtained from a woman in her twenties or thirties who had been exposed to COVID-19. In nucleotides, the CDR3 is TGTGCCACCAGTGATTTCGACGGGAATGAGCAGTTCTTC. It specifies CATSDFDGNEQFF.